This T cell receptor beta chain was sequenced during a study of shared clonotypes between healthy human individuals. Whole-study findings and limits: Some clonotypes were shared by all four sorted-subset donors, while others were not shared. The non-shared ones had lower generation probabilities than the shared ones. How much donors shared clonotypes was expected to be affected by sequencing depth.

The germline V gene encodes CDR1 LNHNV and CDR2 YYDKDF (reference sequence). V was cut by 0 bases and J by 5 bases, with 8 bases left in between. CDR3 length: 13 amino acids. Details on this clone: Antigen unknown.

TCRdb keeps only in-frame clones here, not all; method: immunoSEQ multiplex PCR. The sample consists of about 1.5 million clones, nearly 99% of them appearing once. CD45RA-negative memory and CD45RA+ naive subsets were split from the CD4+ cells. Sequencing used naive CD4+ T cells sorted from blood. The subset is: CD45RA+ positively selected. This rearrangement joins TRBV15 to TRBJ2-7, with D unclear. This TCR was recovered from a man aged 25-40 years in good health. The chain's CDR3 is CATSREFRHEQYF. The CDR3 coding sequence is TGTGCCACCAGCAGAGAATTCCGGCACGAGCAGTACTTC.